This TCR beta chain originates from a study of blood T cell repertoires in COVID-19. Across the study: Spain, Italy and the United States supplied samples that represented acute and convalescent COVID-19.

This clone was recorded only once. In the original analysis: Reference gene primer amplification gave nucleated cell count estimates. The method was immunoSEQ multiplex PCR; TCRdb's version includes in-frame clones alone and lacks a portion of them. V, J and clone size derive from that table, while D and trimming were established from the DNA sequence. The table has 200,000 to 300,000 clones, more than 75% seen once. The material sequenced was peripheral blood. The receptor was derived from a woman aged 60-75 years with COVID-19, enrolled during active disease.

The CDR3 DNA reads TGTGCCAGCAGCAGAAGACCGGACAGCTCTGGAAACACCATATATTTT. As protein: CASSRRPDSSGNTIYF. The V and J genes are TRBV13 and TRBJ1-3; D is possibly TRBD1 (6 bases). The CDR3 is made up of 16 amino acids. Germline CDR1 reads PRHDT; CDR2 reads FYEKMQ (reference sequence). Trimming shortened V by 5 bases and J by 0 bases, and 14 bases separated the two germline ends.